The clone carrying this TCR beta chain has a count of ten or more. Its target is unknown. The CDR3 is 14 residues long. V lost 5 bases, J lost 6 bases, and 5 bases stayed unmatched. Germline V CDR1 and CDR2: MDHEN, SYDVKM. TCR beta libraries were built with iRepertoire HTBI primers and Arm-PCR of CDR3 regions. Per the study methods: Segment identification across samples yielded 55 to 65 TRBV and more than 11 TRBJ segments. TCRdb recomputed calls from the multiplex PCR reads with MiXCR, one row per CDR3 protein. The V and J calls shown here were made by TCRdb, not taken from the authors' results. The data contain under 500,000 distinct CDR3 sequences, approximately 16% of them singletons. Indicated time point: newly diagnosed GD, antithyroid drugs for less than 3 months. PBMC-derived RNA was used for the TCR library. This sample was taken from a study of regulatory T cells in long-lasting Graves disease. Turning to the study itself: Patients newly diagnosed with Graves' had been on antithyroid drugs for under 3 months.

General study points: Persistent patients shared more public clonotypes (around 3,000) than new patients (more than 900).

This sample also appeared in a second study, on T cells in Graves' hyperthyroidism and ophthalmopathy. That paper adds: From stable hyperthyroidism, ophthalmopathy was separated by a 13 V-J model.

The chain is built from TRBV28 and TRBJ1-3; 9 nucleotides align to TRBD1. The receptor was isolated from a woman in her twenties or thirties with Graves disease. The input for sequencing was peripheral blood mononuclear cells (PBMCs), taken at new diagnosis, from a patient treated with antithyroid drugs. As DNA, the CDR3 is TGTGCCAGCAGTCCCGGGACAGGGATAAACACCATATATTTT. This gives the protein CASSPGTGINTIYF.